These 23 T cell receptor beta chains originate from one sample sequenced in a study of blood T cell repertoires in COVID-19. Clones were read by immunoSEQ multiplex PCR, and TCRdb kept only the in-frame ones, dropping some. The data show roughly 69,000 clones, with about 88% seen just once and about 12% held by the top ten. Input material: peripheral blood. All receptors come from a human donor in a cohort sampled during active COVID-19.

This clone was counted ten times or more. The rearrangement joins TRBV10-2 to TRBJ2-7; TRBD2 matches 7 bases. V shed 5 bases, J shed 3 bases, and the junction held 4 bases outside the gene matches. Germline CDR1 reads WSHSY; CDR2 reads SAAADI. The CDR3 loop spans 13 amino acids. CDR3 in DNA: TGCGCCAGCAGTATCAGCGGGGACTACGAGCAGTACTTC. Residues: CASSISGDYEQYF.

A remark on this clone: An end of the junction does not agree with germline; a read error may underlie this. The chain employs TRBV7-7 and TRBJ2-5; D perhaps matches TRBD2 (5 bases). In germline, CDR1 is SSHAT, CDR2 FNYEAQ (reference sequence). CDR3 length: 15 residues. In DNA form, the CDR3 reads TGTGCTAGCAGCCCGTCGTCGAGGGTAGAAGAGACCCAGTACTTC. Translated, it gives CASSPSSRVEETQYF.

Only a few counts were recorded for this clone. The chain employs TRBV7-2 and TRBJ2-7; D gene unclear. Germline V CDR1 and CDR2: SGHTA, FQGNSA. The CDR3 covers 13 residues. V lost 3 bases and J lost 3, with 9 bases in between. CDR3 in DNA: TGTGCCAGCAGCTTCGGTCGGGTCTACGAGCAGTACTTC. It translates to CASSFGRVYEQYF. Filled out from reference TRBV7-2 and TRBJ2-7, the complete variable domain reads GAGVSQSPSNKVTEKGKDVELRCDPISGHTALYWYRQSLGQGLEFLIYFQGNSAPDKSGLPSDRFSAERTGGSVSTLTIQRTQQEDSAVYLCASSFGRVYEQYFGPGTRLTVT.

This sequence joins TRBV6-4 and TRBJ2-2; D might be TRBD2 (5 bases). V lost 0 bases to trimming and J lost 3 bases, with 5 bases between them. This CDR3 region has 14 residues. From germline, CDR1 is MRHNA and CDR2 SNTAGT. In DNA form, the CDR3 reads TGTGCCAGCAGTGACTCAGCGGACACCGGGGAGCTGTTTTTT. This encodes CASSDSADTGELFF.

The chain links TRBV29-1 to TRBJ2-7, with 11 bases aligning to TRBD1. The CDR3 runs to 14 residues. V lost 1 base to trimming and J lost 4 bases; unmatched junction nucleotides: 3. Germline V lookup: CDR1 SQVTM, CDR2 ANQGSEA. Here the CDR3 reads CSVEGTGGMYEQYF. CDR3 in DNA: TGCAGCGTTGAAGGGACAGGGGGCATGTACGAGCAGTACTTC.

This clone showed up just once. The genes are TRBV2 and TRBJ1-1; D remains unclear. Looked up from germline, CDR1 is SNHLY and CDR2 is FYNNEI. The CDR3 covers 13 residues. Deletions cut 7 bases from V and 0 bases from J, with 9 bases between. The DNA for the CDR3 is TGTGCCAGCAACACAGTGTTGAACACTGAAGCTTTCTTT. Translated: CASNTVLNTEAFF.

This sequence joins TRBV18 and TRBJ1-2; 9 bases agree with TRBD1. In germline, CDR1 is KGHSH, CDR2 LQKENI. Trimming at V came to 5 bases and at J to 8 bases, leaving 15 bases not matched to a gene. This CDR3 region has 16 residues. CDR3 DNA sequence: TGTGCCAGCTCATCCAACTCCGGGACAGGGACCGGCGGCTACACCTTC. This encodes CASSSNSGTGTGGYTF.

J is TRBJ1-2 and V is TRBV28; TRBD1 matches 8 bases. With V trimmed by 7 bases and J by 8 bases, 12 bases remained unmatched. In germline, CDR1 is MDHEN, CDR2 SYDVKM. This CDR3 has 14 amino acids. The CDR3 region has the DNA TGTGCCAGCAAGACGGGGCAGGGGGCGAGGGGCTACACCTTC. Its translation is CASKTGQGARGYTF.

The rearrangement joins TRBV5-1 to TRBJ2-7; TRBD1 matches at 7 bases. Per the germline V gene, CDR1 is SGHRS and CDR2 is YFSETQ. The CDR3 totals 14 residues. V lost 3 bases to trimming and J lost 5 bases; unmatched junction nucleotides: 8. The CDR3 spells CASSSRGFENEQYF. DNA of the CDR3: TGCGCCAGCAGCTCCAGGGGGTTCGAGAACGAGCAGTACTTC.

The J gene is TRBJ2-7, the V gene TRBV10-3; no clear D gene. The CDR3 spans 18 residues. V lost 0 bases and J 5 bases, leaving 23 bases between the germline ends. Germline assignment: CDR1 ENHRY and CDR2 SYGVKD. The CDR3 coding sequence is TGTGCCATCAGTGAGTCATCGCTAGACCCAAGGCGGATCCACGAGCAGTACTTC. It encodes CAISESSLDPRRIHEQYF.

The chain employs TRBV27 and TRBJ1-2, with 10 bases identical to TRBD1. Germline V gene sequence: CDR1 MNHEY, CDR2 SMNVEV (reference sequence). The V segment lost 7 bases and the J segment 7 bases; nucleotides outside the gene matches: 9. CDR3 size: 14 residues. This CDR3 reads CASTPGTGVAGYTF. CDR3 DNA: TGTGCCAGCACCCCCGGGACAGGGGTGGCTGGCTACACCTTC.

This chain uses TRBV28 with TRBJ2-7; TRBD2 is a possible D gene (5 bases). Trimming took off 6 bases at V and 1 base at J, with 13 bases between the two ends. CDR3 size: 14 residues. Germline-derived CDR1 and CDR2 are MDHEN and SYDVKM. CDR3 in DNA: TGTGCCAGCAGCCCTTCCCCGGGATCCTACGAGCAGTACTTC. This codes for CASSPSPGSYEQYF.

This clone was counted a single time. The rearrangement joins TRBV6-1 to TRBJ1-2; 9 bases agree with TRBD1. CDR1 is MNHNS, CDR2 SASEGT, per germline. This CDR3 comprises 14 residues. V lost 3 bases to trimming and J lost 6 bases; unmatched junction nucleotides: 5. The CDR3 sequence is CASSENRGRNGYTF. The DNA for the CDR3 is TGTGCCAGCAGTGAGAACAGGGGGCGTAATGGCTACACCTTC.

The chain couples TRBV29-1 to TRBJ2-2; 7 positions agree with TRBD1. Germline assignment: CDR1 SQVTM and CDR2 ANQGSEA. CDR3 size: 14 residues. J gave up 7 bases and V 6 bases, and 11 bases lay outside the gene matches. CDR3 sequence reads: CSVETGDRIGELFF. DNA of the CDR3: TGCAGCGTGGAAACAGGGGATCGAATCGGGGAGCTGTTTTTT.

This chain connects TRBV19 to TRBJ2-7, with 7 bases identical to TRBD2. This CDR3 region has 15 residues. With V trimmed by 7 bases and J by 4 bases, 13 bases remained unmatched. CDR1 LNHDA and CDR2 SQIVND come from the germline V gene (reference sequence). The CDR3 DNA is TGTGCCAGTAAGCGGGCTAGCGGCGACGGGTACGAGCAGTACTTC. Its protein product is CASKRASGDGYEQYF.

The chain recombines TRBV3-1 (or the pseudogene TRBV3-2) with TRBJ1-5; the D gene is possibly TRBD1 (5 bases). This CDR3 contains 16 residues. Trimming stripped 0 bases from V and 4 bases from J, with 13 bases between. Germline-derived CDR1 and CDR2 are LGHDT and YNNKEL (reference sequence). CDR3 residues: CASSQDMSQGNQPQHF. The CDR3 coding sequence is TGTGCCAGCAGCCAAGATATGTCCCAGGGTAATCAGCCCCAGCATTTT.

This clone was recorded a few times. At one end the junction does not follow the germline gene, possibly because of a read error. The chain employs TRBV9 and TRBJ1-1; no reliable D call. The CDR3 runs to 12 residues. Germline CDR1 and CDR2: SGDLS and YYNGEE. The CDR3 nucleotides read TGTGCCAGCAGCGTAGTTAACAGTGAAGCTTTCTTT. Protein product: CASSVVNSEAFF. Full variable domain (missing parts from reference TRBV9 and TRBJ1-1): DSGVTQTPKHLITATGQRVTLRCSPRSGDLSVYWYQQSLDQGLQFLIQYYNGEERAKGNILERFSAQQFPDLHSELNLSSLELGDSALYFCASSVVNSEAFFGQGTRLTVV.

The chain links TRBV25-1 to TRBJ2-7; maybe TRBD1 (5 bases). CDR1 MGHDK and CDR2 SYGVNS come from the germline V gene. This CDR3 has 15 residues. V was cut by 4 bases and J by 0 bases, with 13 bases left in between. For the CDR3, the DNA is TGTGCCAGCAGTGGTTCTACCGACAGCTCCTACGAGCAGTACTTC. This sequence encodes CASSGSTDSSYEQYF.

The rearrangement uses TRBV6-4 and TRBJ2-3; 15 bases are shared with TRBD2. Germline V gene lookup returns CDR1 MRHNA and CDR2 SNTAGT. V dropped 4 bases and J dropped 2; count of bases not matched to a gene: 1. CDR3 size: 16 residues. In nucleotides, the CDR3 is TGTGCCAGCAGTGGGACTAGCGGGGGGGCCACAGATACGCAGTATTTT. Protein: CASSGTSGGATDTQYF.

The V and J genes are TRBV7-2 and TRBJ2-7, with 7 positions matching TRBD1. Germline V gene lookup returns CDR1 SGHTA and CDR2 FQGNSA. V was pared by 1 base and J by 13 bases, with 10 bases of the junction left unmatched. The CDR3 is 13 residues long. CDR3: CASSLGLTTGAYF. Here the CDR3 DNA reads TGTGCCAGCAGCTTAGGTCTAACTACAGGGGCTTACTTC.

V gene TRBV28 combines with J gene TRBJ2-5; maybe TRBD2 (5 bases). Deletions cut 6 bases from V and 1 base from J, with 9 bases between. From germline, CDR1 is MDHEN and CDR2 SYDVKM. This CDR3 spans 13 amino acids. CDR3: CASSSSSQETQYF. The CDR3, as DNA: TGTGCCAGCAGCTCTAGCTCCCAAGAGACCCAGTACTTC. Full variable domain (missing parts from reference TRBV28 and TRBJ2-5): DVKVTQSSRYLVKRTGEKVFLECVQDMDHENMFWYRQDPGLGLRLIYFSYDVKMKEKGDIPEGYSVSREKKERFSLILESASTNQTSMYLCASSSSSQETQYFGPGTRLLVL.

This clone was counted a few times. The rearrangement uses TRBV30 and TRBJ2-5, with D uncertain. The V end lost 0 bases, the J end lost 9 bases, and 8 bases lay between the germline ends. The length of the CDR3 is 11 residues. Germline CDR1 is GTSNPN and CDR2 is SVGIG (reference sequence). CDR3 DNA: TGTGCCTGGAGTGTACTCCGGGCCCAGTACTTC. This codes for CAWSVLRAQYF.

This chain joins TRBV29-1 and TRBJ1-2, with D tentatively TRBD1 (5 bases). Germline V gene lookup returns CDR1 SQVTM and CDR2 ANQGSEA. The length of the CDR3 is 12 residues. V lost 8 bases and J lost 0, with 10 bases in between. This chain's CDR3 is CSPPGANYGYTF. The DNA for the CDR3 is TGCAGCCCCCCGGGGGCTAACTATGGCTACACCTTC.